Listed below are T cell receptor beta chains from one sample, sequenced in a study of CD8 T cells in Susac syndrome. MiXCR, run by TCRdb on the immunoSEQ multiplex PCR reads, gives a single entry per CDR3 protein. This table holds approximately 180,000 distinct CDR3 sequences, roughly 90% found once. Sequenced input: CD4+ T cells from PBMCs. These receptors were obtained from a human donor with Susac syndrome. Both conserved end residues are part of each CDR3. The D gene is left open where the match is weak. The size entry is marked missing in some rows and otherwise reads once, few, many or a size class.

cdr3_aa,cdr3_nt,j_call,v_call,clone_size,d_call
CSARGGSSTDTQYF,TGCAGTGCTAGGGGCGGGAGTTCCACAGATACGCAGTATTTT,TRBJ2-3,TRBV20-1,once,TRBD2
CSASPPPEGFEQYF,TGCAGTGCTAGTCCGCCGCCCGAGGGTTTCGAGCAGTACTTC,TRBJ2-7,TRBV20-1,once,NA
CASSQEGAGAFF,TGTGCCAGCAGCCAGGAGGGGGCAGGGGCTTTCTTT,TRBJ1-1,TRBV3-1,once,TRBD1
CASSSRQVQETQYF,TGTGCCAGCAGCTCGCGACAGGTTCAAGAGACCCAGTACTTC,TRBJ2-5,TRBV3-1,NA,NA
CASRQGTDQPQHF,TGTGCCAGTAGGCAGGGGACGGATCAGCCCCAGCATTTT,TRBJ1-5,TRBV19,NA,NA
CSVAAGESYEQYF,TGCAGCGTTGCTGCGGGAGAGTCCTACGAGCAGTACTTC,TRBJ2-7,TRBV29-1,NA,TRBD2
CASSLERDTEAFF,TGTGCCAGCAGTTTAGAGAGGGACACTGAAGCTTTCTTT,TRBJ1-1,TRBV12-3/TRBV12-4,NA,NA
CASSHSVEQYF,TGTGCCAGCAGCCACTCAGTCGAGCAGTACTTC,TRBJ2-7,TRBV14,NA,NA
CASSSGQGFAEQFF,TGTGCCAGCAGTTCCGGACAGGGATTCGCTGAGCAGTTCTTC,TRBJ2-1,TRBV28,NA,TRBD1
CASSLRKTNYEQYF,TGTGCCAGCAGCCTCAGAAAGACCAACTACGAGCAGTACTTC,TRBJ2-7,TRBV4-2,NA,NA
CASSLDRTANTGELFF,TGCGCCAGCAGCTTGGATCGTACGGCGAACACCGGGGAGCTGTTTTTT,TRBJ2-2,TRBV5-1,NA,NA
CSVEAPSGSRSSYNEQFF,TGCAGCGTTGAAGCACCTAGCGGGAGTCGTAGCTCCTACAATGAGCAGTTCTTC,TRBJ2-1,TRBV29-1,NA,TRBD2
CAIRSGGNTEAFF,TGTGCCATCAGGTCGGGCGGCAACACTGAAGCTTTCTTT,TRBJ1-1,TRBV10-3,NA,NA
CASSRQGGPQETQYF,TGCGCCAGCAGCCGACAGGGAGGGCCTCAAGAGACCCAGTACTTC,TRBJ2-5,TRBV4-1,NA,NA
CASSFTEDSVYGYTF,TGTGCCAGCAGTTTTACCGAGGATAGCGTCTATGGCTACACCTTC,TRBJ1-2,TRBV12-3/TRBV12-4,NA,NA
CASSFRDRVGYTF,TGTGCCAGCAGTTTCCGGGACAGGGTAGGCTACACCTTC,TRBJ1-2,TRBV27,NA,TRBD1
CAISASTEKLFF,TGTGCCATCAGTGCGAGCACTGAAAAACTGTTTTTT,TRBJ1-4,TRBV10-3,NA,NA
CAWSAGRTSGGTSDTQYF,TGTGCCTGGAGTGCCGGCCGCACTAGCGGGGGGACCTCAGATACGCAGTATTTT,TRBJ2-3,TRBV30,once,TRBD2
CSARDGTAHLKDNQPQHF,TGCAGTGCTAGAGACGGGACTGCCCACTTGAAGGACAATCAGCCCCAGCATTTT,TRBJ1-5,TRBV20-1,NA,NA
CASSQVNEQYF,TGTGCCAGCAGCCAAGTCAACGAGCAGTACTTC,TRBJ2-7,TRBV3-1,NA,NA
CASSFADENIQYF,TGTGCCAGCAGTTTCGCAGATGAAAACATTCAGTACTTC,TRBJ2-4,TRBV25-1,NA,NA
CSAFRDNSYNEQFF,TGCAGTGCTTTCCGGGACAACTCCTACAATGAGCAGTTCTTC,TRBJ2-1,TRBV20-1,NA,NA
CASSLAPTGPGVNTEAFF,TGCGCCAGCAGCTTGGCTCCGACAGGACCTGGGGTGAACACTGAAGCTTTCTTT,TRBJ1-1,TRBV5-1,NA,NA
CASSLGGAKLFF,TGTGCCAGCAGCTTAGGAGGGGCGAAGCTGTTTTTT,TRBJ2-2,TRBV5-4,NA,NA
CASSFYLPYNEQFF,TGTGCCAGCAGTTTTTACCTCCCCTACAATGAGCAGTTCTTC,TRBJ2-1,TRBV12-3/TRBV12-4,once,NA
CASSLIGQYVYEQYF,TGTGCCAGCAGCTTAATCGGACAGTATGTCTACGAGCAGTACTTC,TRBJ2-7,TRBV5-6,NA,NA
CASSLGDTNTGELFF,TGTGCTAGCAGCCTAGGAGACACGAACACCGGGGAGCTGTTTTTT,TRBJ2-2,TRBV7-7,NA,NA
CSARDWPAGGNEQFF,TGCAGTGCTAGAGATTGGCCAGCGGGAGGGAATGAGCAGTTCTTC,TRBJ2-1,TRBV20-1,NA,TRBD2
CASRKGVDSRDTEAFF,TGTGCCAGCAGGAAAGGGGTGGACAGCCGCGACACTGAAGCTTTCTTT,TRBJ1-1,TRBV2,NA,NA
CASTLQRNQPQHF,TGTGCCAGCACCCTACAACGCAATCAGCCCCAGCATTTT,TRBJ1-5,TRBV2,NA,NA
CASSLVAGGNIQYF,TGTGCCAGCAGCTTAGTTGCAGGGGGAAACATTCAGTACTTC,TRBJ2-4,TRBV11-2,NA,TRBD1
CASSFTYLGYTF,TGTGCCAGCAGTTTTACATATCTTGGCTACACCTTC,TRBJ1-2,TRBV28,few,NA
CASSPPSGGVYRVSNEQFF,TGTGCCAGCAGCCCACCATCGGGGGGGGTTTATAGAGTTAGCAATGAGCAGTTCTTC,TRBJ2-1,TRBV12-3/TRBV12-4,few,TRBD2
CASSAGTSNSYEQYF,TGTGCCAGCAGCGCCGGGACATCCAACTCCTACGAGCAGTACTTC,TRBJ2-7,TRBV9,NA,NA
CSVTRAGERSSYNEQFF,TGCAGTGTTACGAGAGCGGGGGAACGAAGCTCCTACAATGAGCAGTTCTTC,TRBJ2-1,TRBV20-1,NA,TRBD2
CASSSRTDTYGYTF,TGTGCCAGCAGTTCCCGGACAGATACCTATGGCTACACCTTC,TRBJ1-2,TRBV6-5,NA,NA
CSARDMDSNQPQHF,TGCAGTGCTAGAGATATGGATAGCAATCAGCCCCAGCATTTT,TRBJ1-5,TRBV20-1,NA,NA
CAISVSNDGDTQYF,TGTGCCATCAGTGTCAGCAATGATGGGGATACGCAGTATTTT,TRBJ2-3,TRBV10-3,NA,NA
CASSDPQGQETQYF,TGTGCCAGCAGTGACCCACAGGGCCAAGAGACCCAGTACTTC,TRBJ2-5,TRBV6-6,once,NA
CASSQDPGGTDTQYF,TGTGCCAGCAGCCAAGATCCCGGGGGCACAGATACGCAGTATTTT,TRBJ2-3,TRBV3-1,NA,NA